This TCR beta chain was profiled in a study of post-analysis software for immune sequencing data. In the case of this clonotype: What it recognizes is unknown.

The CDR3 runs to 11 residues. The germline gives CDR1 DFQATT, CDR2 SNEGSKA (reference sequence). The ends were cut back, 1 base at V and 3 bases at J, with 4 bases in the middle. Prepared libraries of TCR beta cDNA carried unique molecular identifiers. TCRdb analysed the PCR reads with MiXCR anew, one entry per CDR3 protein. The sample lists approximately 360,000 distinct CDR3 sequences; roughly 38% were seen once. Study-wide points: Batch-matched samples strongly co-clustered by F measure. TRBV5-6, TRBV5-1 and TRBV20-1 were among roughly 5 TRBV segments more frequent in patients than controls. Significantly lower normalized Chao1 diversity was seen in multiple sclerosis patients than in controls.

V is TRBV20-1 and J is TRBJ2-7; D is ambiguous. The sequence came from a girl under 18 with multiple sclerosis. Material: blood. In DNA form, the CDR3 reads TGCAGTGCTAGAGTTAACTACGAGCAGTACTTC. Translating it yields CSARVNYEQYF.